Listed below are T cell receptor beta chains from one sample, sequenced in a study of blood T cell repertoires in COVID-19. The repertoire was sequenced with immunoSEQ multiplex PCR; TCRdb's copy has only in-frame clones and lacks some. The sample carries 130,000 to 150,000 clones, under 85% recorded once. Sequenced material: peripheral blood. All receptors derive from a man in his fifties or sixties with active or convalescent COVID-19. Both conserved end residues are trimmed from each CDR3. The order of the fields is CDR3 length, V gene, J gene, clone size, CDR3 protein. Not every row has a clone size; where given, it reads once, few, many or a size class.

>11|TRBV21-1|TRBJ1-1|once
ASSGDREPEAF
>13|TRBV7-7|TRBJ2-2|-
ASMLGGRGTGELF
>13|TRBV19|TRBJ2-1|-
ASRRDWGSYNEQF
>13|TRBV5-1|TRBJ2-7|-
ASSFETGGIDEQY
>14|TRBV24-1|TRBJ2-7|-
ATRGEGGPGVDEQY
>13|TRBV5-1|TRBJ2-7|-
ASSLRTGQGYEQY
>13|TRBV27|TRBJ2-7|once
ASSLSILDSYEQY
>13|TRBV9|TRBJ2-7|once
ASSASGTSSYEQY
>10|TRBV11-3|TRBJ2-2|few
ASSQNTGELF
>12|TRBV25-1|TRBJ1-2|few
ASSADRAAYGYT
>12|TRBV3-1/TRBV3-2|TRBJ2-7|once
ASRVIAGAGEQY
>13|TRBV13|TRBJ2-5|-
ASSSLAGTQETQY
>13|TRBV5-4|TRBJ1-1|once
ASSLAGTYNTEAF
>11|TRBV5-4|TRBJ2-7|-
ASHGLAGIEQY
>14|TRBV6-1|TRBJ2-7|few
ASSEAASGGTYEQY
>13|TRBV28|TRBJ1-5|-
ASSWTGAGKQPQH
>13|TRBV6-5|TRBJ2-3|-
ASSYFASGTDTQY
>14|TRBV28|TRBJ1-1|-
ASSGGQGFPRPEAF
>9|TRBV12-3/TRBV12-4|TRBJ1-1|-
ASNSNTEAF
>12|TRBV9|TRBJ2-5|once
ASSGTGVYETQY
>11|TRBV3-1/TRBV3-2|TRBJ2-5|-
ASRPQGGETQY
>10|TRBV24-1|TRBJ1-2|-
ATGDREDGYT
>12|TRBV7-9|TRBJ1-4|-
ASSVHRGHEKLF
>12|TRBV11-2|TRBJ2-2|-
ASSLESGFGELF
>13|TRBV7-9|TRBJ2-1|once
ASSLVGDSYNEQF
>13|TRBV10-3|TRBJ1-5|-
AISEGAMSNQPQH
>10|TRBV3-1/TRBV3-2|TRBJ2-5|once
ASSQAEETQY
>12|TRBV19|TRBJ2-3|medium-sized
ASSGSGEADTQY
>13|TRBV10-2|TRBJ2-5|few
ASSDGSGEEETQY
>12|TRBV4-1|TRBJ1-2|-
ASSPTGANYGYT
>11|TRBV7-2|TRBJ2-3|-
ASSLEWTDTQY
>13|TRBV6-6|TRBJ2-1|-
ASSSRTSRYNEQF
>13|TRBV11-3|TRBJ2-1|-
ASSLGQGDNNEQF
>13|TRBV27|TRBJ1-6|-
ASSPRRGTNSPLH
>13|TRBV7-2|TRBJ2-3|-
ASSLASGAWDTQY
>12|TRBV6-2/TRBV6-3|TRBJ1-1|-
ASSRQGVKTEAF
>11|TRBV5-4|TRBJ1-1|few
ASSWEGNTEAF